These T cell receptor beta chains were read from a single sample in a study of control samples from healthy donors and cancer patients. Assay: immunoSEQ multiplex PCR; the TCRdb copy retains only in-frame clones and omits some. The sample carries around 120,000 clones, more than 85% recorded once. Material for sequencing was PBMCs. Receptor source: a man in his fifties or sixties with head and neck cancer. CDR3s include the opening cysteine and the closing phenylalanine or tryptophan. The D gene is left open where the match is weak. The size of a clone is reported for some rows only, either as once, few or many, or as a class for expanded clones.

DNA: TGTGCCACCAGTGATCCGCCCGGACAGGGGTATGAGACCCAGTACTTC
CDR3: CATSDPPGQGYETQYF
J: TRBJ2-5
D: TRBD1
size: NA
V: TRBV24-1

DNA: TGCGCCAGCAGCTTGCAAAGGGGGCTCAATGAGCAGTTCTTC
CDR3: CASSLQRGLNEQFF
J: TRBJ2-1
D: TRBD1
size: NA
V: TRBV5-1

DNA: TGCAGTGCTAGTGGGGATAATGTCAGAACGGGGCAGTACTTC
CDR3: CSASGDNVRTGQYF
J: TRBJ2-7
D: NA
size: NA
V: TRBV20-1

DNA: TGTGCCAGCAGCGACAGGAGGGTCACAGATACGCAGTATTTT
CDR3: CASSDRRVTDTQYF
J: TRBJ2-3
D: NA
size: NA
V: TRBV9

DNA: TGTGCCAGCAGCTTGGGGACAGGTCTAGCGGGTCTTAGGGAGCAGTACTTC
CDR3: CASSLGTGLAGLREQYF
J: TRBJ2-7
D: NA
size: NA
V: TRBV5-4

DNA: TGTGCCAGTAGTATAGGTCGCGGCTACATAATCAACACCGGGGAGCTGTTTTTT
CDR3: CASSIGRGYIINTGELFF
J: TRBJ2-2
D: NA
size: NA
V: TRBV19

DNA: TGTGCCAGTAGTATAGGCTTCGGGGGTCCAGATACGCAGTATTTT
CDR3: CASSIGFGGPDTQYF
J: TRBJ2-3
D: NA
size: once
V: TRBV19

DNA: TGTGCCAGCAGCTTAGAAGACCGGGACCCCAACTTC
CDR3: CASSLEDRDPNF
J: TRBJ2-7
D: NA
size: NA
V: TRBV11-2

DNA: TGTGCCAGCAGTGAAAAGGGGGCTATGGAGACCCAGTACTTC
CDR3: CASSEKGAMETQYF
J: TRBJ2-5
D: TRBD1
size: NA
V: TRBV2

DNA: TGTGCCAGTAGTATCTCGGGGGTTTCCTACGAGCAGTACTTC
CDR3: CASSISGVSYEQYF
J: TRBJ2-7
D: NA
size: NA
V: TRBV19

DNA: TGTGCCAGCAGTGAAACGGGACAGGGGGCGGATGAGCAGTTCTTC
CDR3: CASSETGQGADEQFF
J: TRBJ2-1
D: TRBD1
size: NA
V: TRBV6-1

DNA: TGTGCCAGTATTGGACGGGGCAATGAGCAGTTCTTC
CDR3: CASIGRGNEQFF
J: TRBJ2-1
D: NA
size: NA
V: TRBV21-1

DNA: TGTGCCAGCTCACCGATGGGGATAGGGGGCGCCCTACAAGAGACCCAGTACTTC
CDR3: CASSPMGIGGALQETQYF
J: TRBJ2-5
D: TRBD1
size: NA
V: TRBV18

DNA: TGTGCCTGGTCGCCGGGGGGTCGAAGCAATCAGCCCCAGCATTTT
CDR3: CAWSPGGRSNQPQHF
J: TRBJ1-5
D: NA
size: NA
V: TRBV30

DNA: TGTGCCAGCAGCGTGGGAGGCGAGACCCAGTACTTC
CDR3: CASSVGGETQYF
J: TRBJ2-5
D: NA
size: few
V: TRBV6-2/TRBV6-3

DNA: TGTGCCTGGAGTGCCGGGACACGAAGATCGCCCCAGCATTTT
CDR3: CAWSAGTRRSPQHF
J: TRBJ1-5
D: NA
size: once
V: TRBV30

DNA: TGCGCCAGCAGCCAAGTGGTAGGGACGGACACCGGGGAGCTGTTTTTT
CDR3: CASSQVVGTDTGELFF
J: TRBJ2-2
D: NA
size: NA
V: TRBV4-3

DNA: TGTGCCAGCCAGGGAACGGGGGCGGACACCGGGGAGCTGTTTTTT
CDR3: CASQGTGADTGELFF
J: TRBJ2-2
D: NA
size: once
V: TRBV9

DNA: TGTGCCAGCAGCTTAGTCAGGAACAATGAGCAGTTCTTC
CDR3: CASSLVRNNEQFF
J: TRBJ2-1
D: NA
size: once
V: TRBV7-2

DNA: TGTGCCAGCAGTTCAAGCTCCTACGAGCAGTACTTC
CDR3: CASSSSSYEQYF
J: TRBJ2-7
D: NA
size: NA
V: TRBV28

DNA: TGTGCCAGCTCACCACAGGGGGTCATGGGGCCGAATGAGCAGTTCTTC
CDR3: CASSPQGVMGPNEQFF
J: TRBJ2-1
D: NA
size: NA
V: TRBV18

DNA: TGTGCCACCCACCCGACCGGGGACAGGCTGCTTAATTCACCCCTCCACTTT
CDR3: CATHPTGDRLLNSPLHF
J: TRBJ1-6
D: TRBD1
size: once
V: TRBV27

DNA: TGTGCCAGCAGGGGGGGCGGGTACGAGCAGTACTTC
CDR3: CASRGGGYEQYF
J: TRBJ2-7
D: NA
size: NA
V: TRBV6-5

DNA: TGTGCCAGCGAAACAGGGGGCAAGGGCAACCAGCCCCAGCATTTT
CDR3: CASETGGKGNQPQHF
J: TRBJ1-5
D: TRBD1
size: NA
V: TRBV6-6

DNA: TGTGCCAGCAGCGCGCGAGGGACTAGCAGCCAAGAGACCCAGTACTTC
CDR3: CASSARGTSSQETQYF
J: TRBJ2-5
D: TRBD2
size: NA
V: TRBV9

DNA: TGTGCCAGCAGCTTGTTCGCCACAGGGGGGTACACTGAAGCTTTCTTT
CDR3: CASSLFATGGYTEAFF
J: TRBJ1-1
D: TRBD1
size: NA
V: TRBV5-5

DNA: TGTGCCAGCAACCAAGGAGGGACAGGGGACTATGGCTACACCTTC
CDR3: CASNQGGTGDYGYTF
J: TRBJ1-2
D: TRBD1
size: NA
V: TRBV14

DNA: TGTGCCAGCTCGCCGAACACAGATACGCAGTATTTT
CDR3: CASSPNTDTQYF
J: TRBJ2-3
D: NA
size: NA
V: TRBV18

DNA: TGTGCCATCAAAAGGGACAACAATTCACCCCTCCACTTT
CDR3: CAIKRDNNSPLHF
J: TRBJ1-6
D: NA
size: NA
V: TRBV10-3

DNA: TGTGCCAGCAGCGAGACCCAGGGTATTGGTGAAGCTTTCTTT
CDR3: CASSETQGIGEAFF
J: TRBJ1-1
D: NA
size: few
V: TRBV9

DNA: TGTGCCAGCAGCTTGGTGAGGGACACTGAAGCTTTCTTT
CDR3: CASSLVRDTEAFF
J: TRBJ1-1
D: NA
size: NA
V: TRBV5-4

DNA: TGTGCCGTCCAGGAGGCGGGGGGCTATTCGCCCCAGTTCTTC
CDR3: CAVQEAGGYSPQFF
J: TRBJ2-1
D: TRBD2
size: once
V: TRBV24-1

DNA: TGTGCCAGCAGTTTAAGAAGGGGGAACACTGAAGCTTTCTTT
CDR3: CASSLRRGNTEAFF
J: TRBJ1-1
D: NA
size: NA
V: TRBV27

DNA: TGTGCCAGCAGTTACTCGAGAGAAAAGGGGATGGTGTGCTTC
CDR3: CASSYSREKGMVCF
J: TRBJ2-7
D: NA
size: NA
V: TRBV6-5

DNA: TGTGCCAGCAGTCATATGACTAGCGGGGGGTACAATGAGCAGTTCTTC
CDR3: CASSHMTSGGYNEQFF
J: TRBJ2-1
D: TRBD2
size: NA
V: TRBV2

DNA: TGTGCCAGCAGCTTATTGAGGGATACGCAGTATTTT
CDR3: CASSLLRDTQYF
J: TRBJ2-3
D: NA
size: NA
V: TRBV7-2